A selection of T cell receptor beta chains follows, all from one sample in a study of blood T cells in healthy people across ages. TCRdb processed the 5' RACE reads anew with MiXCR; each CDR3 protein has one entry. The sample lists fewer than 2,000,000 distinct CDR3 sequences, 30% to 35% occurring once. Source material: blood. These receptors all come from a woman aged 25 to 45 in good health. The CDR3 runs from the conserved cysteine through the conserved F or W. The D gene is left open where the match is weak. Rows may omit the clone size; those that give it use once, few, many or a size class.

v_gene: TRBV20-1; j_gene: TRBJ2-3; abundance: few; d_gene: TRBD1; CDR3nt: TGCAGTGCTAGAGGTACTGGACAGGTGACAGATACGCAGTATTTT; CDR3aa: CSARGTGQVTDTQYF
v_gene: TRBV20-1; j_gene: TRBJ2-3; abundance: -; d_gene: -; CDR3nt: TGCAGTGCTGCTTCGCTACTAGCATACGGAGCAGATACGCAGTATTTT; CDR3aa: CSAASLLAYGADTQYF
v_gene: TRBV11-2; j_gene: TRBJ2-7; abundance: -; d_gene: -; CDR3nt: TGTGCCAGCAGATCCCCCGTAAGGGGTGTGAAAAACGAGCAGTACTTC; CDR3aa: CASRSPVRGVKNEQYF
v_gene: TRBV29-1; j_gene: TRBJ2-3; abundance: -; d_gene: -; CDR3nt: TGCAGCGTTGAGGATAAGTTAAGCATAGATACGCAGTATTTT; CDR3aa: CSVEDKLSIDTQYF
v_gene: TRBV2; j_gene: TRBJ2-3; abundance: -; d_gene: -; CDR3nt: TGTGCCAGCAGTGAACAAGCGGGCCCCACAGATACGCAGTATTTT; CDR3aa: CASSEQAGPTDTQYF
v_gene: TRBV18; j_gene: TRBJ2-1; abundance: -; d_gene: TRBD1; CDR3nt: TGTGCCAGCTCGGGACAGGGCACGGGCAATGAGCAGTTCTTC; CDR3aa: CASSGQGTGNEQFF
v_gene: TRBV29-1; j_gene: TRBJ2-2; abundance: -; d_gene: TRBD2; CDR3nt: TGCAGCGTCCTACTAGCGGGGGGGCCGATCACCGGGGAGCTGTTTTTT; CDR3aa: CSVLLAGGPITGELFF
v_gene: TRBV7-8; j_gene: TRBJ1-5; abundance: -; d_gene: -; CDR3nt: TGTGCCAGCAGCGCCCACAGGAATCAGCCCCAGCATTTT; CDR3aa: CASSAHRNQPQHF
v_gene: TRBV20-1; j_gene: TRBJ2-5; abundance: -; d_gene: TRBD2; CDR3nt: TGCAGTGCGTCCCGATTAGCGGGAGAGGGGGAGCAGTACTTC; CDR3aa: CSASRLAGEGEQYF
v_gene: TRBV12-3/TRBV12-4; j_gene: TRBJ2-3; abundance: few; d_gene: TRBD2; CDR3nt: TGTGCCAGCTCTCCCCTACTAGCGGGAGATACGCAGTATTTT; CDR3aa: CASSPLLAGDTQYF
v_gene: TRBV5-1; j_gene: TRBJ2-7; abundance: few; d_gene: TRBD2; CDR3nt: TGCGCCAGCAGGAAAGCGGGGGGGCCTCCAAAGGGGTCCTACGAGCAGTACTTC; CDR3aa: CASRKAGGPPKGSYEQYF
v_gene: TRBV11-2; j_gene: TRBJ2-7; abundance: once; d_gene: -; CDR3nt: TGTGCCAGCAGCGGGGCTAAGGGGGTGAAAGAGCAGTACTTC; CDR3aa: CASSGAKGVKEQYF
v_gene: TRBV3-1; j_gene: TRBJ2-1; abundance: few; d_gene: TRBD2; CDR3nt: TGTGCCAGCAGCCAGGCGAGCGGGAGCAATGAGCAGTTCTTC; CDR3aa: CASSQASGSNEQFF
v_gene: TRBV20-1; j_gene: TRBJ1-2; abundance: few; d_gene: -; CDR3nt: TGCAGTGCTACGGGAGAATATGGCTACACCTTC; CDR3aa: CSATGEYGYTF
v_gene: TRBV10-3; j_gene: TRBJ2-7; abundance: many; d_gene: -; CDR3nt: TGTGCCATCAGTGAAAAGGAGGAAGGGGGTTACGAGCAGTACTTC; CDR3aa: CAISEKEEGGYEQYF
v_gene: TRBV11-2; j_gene: TRBJ2-1; abundance: -; d_gene: -; CDR3nt: TGTGCCAGCAGCCCAACCACCGGACAGATTTACAATGAGCAGTTCTTC; CDR3aa: CASSPTTGQIYNEQFF
v_gene: TRBV15; j_gene: TRBJ2-2; abundance: few; d_gene: TRBD1; CDR3nt: TGTGCCACCAGCAGAGATCAGGGGACAGGGGCCGGGGAGCTGTTTTTT; CDR3aa: CATSRDQGTGAGELFF
v_gene: TRBV3-1; j_gene: TRBJ1-1; abundance: few; d_gene: -; CDR3nt: TGTGCCAGCAGCACAAGGGGACTGGGAAAATCTTTCTTT; CDR3aa: CASSTRGLGKSFF
v_gene: TRBV7-2; j_gene: TRBJ1-6; abundance: -; d_gene: TRBD1; CDR3nt: TGTGCCAGCAGCTTAGATCAGGGGGCGAATTCACCCCTCCACTTT; CDR3aa: CASSLDQGANSPLHF
v_gene: TRBV7-2; j_gene: TRBJ2-3; abundance: few; d_gene: TRBD2; CDR3nt: TGTGCCAGCAGCCGTCGACCTAGCGGGTCTAGCACAGATACGCAGTATTTT; CDR3aa: CASSRRPSGSSTDTQYF
v_gene: TRBV28; j_gene: TRBJ2-3; abundance: -; d_gene: -; CDR3nt: TGTGCCAGCAGTTTTAGAACGGGGGCTTCCACAGATACGCAGTATTTT; CDR3aa: CASSFRTGASTDTQYF
v_gene: TRBV15; j_gene: TRBJ2-1; abundance: -; d_gene: -; CDR3nt: TGTGCCACCAGCAGAGATCGACTAGGCCGATACAATGAGCAGTTCTTC; CDR3aa: CATSRDRLGRYNEQFF
v_gene: TRBV7-2; j_gene: TRBJ2-3; abundance: -; d_gene: -; CDR3nt: TGTGCCAGCAGCTTATTACGGGCTTCCACAGATACGCAGTATTTT; CDR3aa: CASSLLRASTDTQYF
v_gene: TRBV7-9; j_gene: TRBJ2-5; abundance: few; d_gene: TRBD2; CDR3nt: TGTGCCAGCAGCTCGGCGCGGCTAGCGGGAGTACATCAAGAGACCCAGTACTTC; CDR3aa: CASSSARLAGVHQETQYF
v_gene: TRBV15; j_gene: TRBJ2-5; abundance: -; d_gene: -; CDR3nt: TGTGCCACCAGCAGACTCTCACAGGGTCCAGAGACCCAGTACTTC; CDR3aa: CATSRLSQGPETQYF
v_gene: TRBV6-1; j_gene: TRBJ2-7; abundance: -; d_gene: -; CDR3nt: TGTGCCAGCAGTGAAGGGCCAGTGATCTACGAGCAGTACTTC; CDR3aa: CASSEGPVIYEQYF
v_gene: TRBV6-1; j_gene: TRBJ1-5; abundance: few; d_gene: TRBD1; CDR3nt: TGTGCCAGCCGGTGGGGGACAGGGGGCGTAGATAGCAATCAGCCCCAGCATTTT; CDR3aa: CASRWGTGGVDSNQPQHF
v_gene: TRBV4-1; j_gene: TRBJ2-7; abundance: many; d_gene: TRBD2; CDR3nt: TGCGCCAGCAGCCAAGGATCCCTAGCGGGGGCCTACGAGCAGTACTTC; CDR3aa: CASSQGSLAGAYEQYF
v_gene: TRBV6-2/TRBV6-3; j_gene: TRBJ1-1; abundance: many; d_gene: -; CDR3nt: TGTGCCAGCAGTTATCTGCAGGGGACTGAAGCTTTCTTT; CDR3aa: CASSYLQGTEAFF
v_gene: TRBV13; j_gene: TRBJ2-7; abundance: -; d_gene: TRBD2; CDR3nt: TGTGCCAGCAGCTTAAGTTCTTTTGGGGGGGTTGTCGACGAGCAGTACTTC; CDR3aa: CASSLSSFGGVVDEQYF
v_gene: TRBV9; j_gene: TRBJ2-1; abundance: -; d_gene: TRBD2; CDR3nt: TGTGCCAGCAGCGTAGTGGGGACCAGCGGGAGGGCCTTTTACAATGAGCAGTTCTTC; CDR3aa: CASSVVGTSGRAFYNEQFF
v_gene: TRBV12-3/TRBV12-4; j_gene: TRBJ2-7; abundance: few; d_gene: -; CDR3nt: TGTGCCAGAGGACAGTTTGCGCACTCAGATGTCTCCTACGAGCAGTACTTC; CDR3aa: CARGQFAHSDVSYEQYF
v_gene: TRBV4-1; j_gene: TRBJ2-5; abundance: -; d_gene: TRBD2; CDR3nt: TGCGCCAGCAGCCAAGTGGCATCTAGCGGGGGAGAGACCCAGTACTTC; CDR3aa: CASSQVASSGGETQYF
v_gene: TRBV20-1; j_gene: TRBJ1-4; abundance: -; d_gene: -; CDR3nt: TGCAGTGCTAGAGATCCAGAGGTTAGGACGGGGAGTGGGCCTGAAAAACTGTTTTTT; CDR3aa: CSARDPEVRTGSGPEKLFF
v_gene: TRBV5-5; j_gene: TRBJ1-2; abundance: few; d_gene: TRBD1; CDR3nt: TGTGCCAGCAGCGGCACCTCAGGGGGGTATGGCTACACCTTC; CDR3aa: CASSGTSGGYGYTF
v_gene: TRBV11-2; j_gene: TRBJ2-3; abundance: few; d_gene: -; CDR3nt: TGTGCCAGCAGTCCAGACGGAGGATTTAATACGCAGTATTTT; CDR3aa: CASSPDGGFNTQYF
v_gene: TRBV5-1; j_gene: TRBJ2-7; abundance: -; d_gene: -; CDR3nt: TGCGCCAGCAGTGGGCTAATCACCTACGGGCAGTACTTC; CDR3aa: CASSGLITYGQYF
v_gene: TRBV9; j_gene: TRBJ2-1; abundance: -; d_gene: TRBD1; CDR3nt: TGTGCCAGCAGCGTAGTGGACAGGGCCGCAGGGGATGAGCAGTTCTTC; CDR3aa: CASSVVDRAAGDEQFF
v_gene: TRBV27; j_gene: TRBJ2-1; abundance: -; d_gene: -; CDR3nt: TGTGCCAGCAGCCCTCTAGCGGTCAGGGACAAAAATATCTCCTACAATGAGCAGTTCTTC; CDR3aa: CASSPLAVRDKNISYNEQFF
v_gene: TRBV7-9; j_gene: TRBJ2-5; abundance: many; d_gene: -; CDR3nt: TGTGCCAGCAGCTTATCTGTGGAGACCCAGTACTTC; CDR3aa: CASSLSVETQYF
v_gene: TRBV19; j_gene: TRBJ2-7; abundance: -; d_gene: -; CDR3nt: TGTGCCAGTAATAACTCACTCGGATCCCGGGGGGACAACGAGCAGTACTTC; CDR3aa: CASNNSLGSRGDNEQYF
v_gene: TRBV2; j_gene: TRBJ2-5; abundance: -; d_gene: -; CDR3nt: TGTGCCGGAAAGCGAGAGAGGAGCTGGACCCAGTACTTC; CDR3aa: CAGKRERSWTQYF
v_gene: TRBV20-1; j_gene: TRBJ2-7; abundance: few; d_gene: TRBD2; CDR3nt: TGCAGTGCTCGATTTAGCGGGAGGGCCTTGAGCCACGAGCAGTACTTC; CDR3aa: CSARFSGRALSHEQYF
v_gene: TRBV20-1; j_gene: TRBJ2-5; abundance: few; d_gene: TRBD2; CDR3nt: TGCAGTGCTAGTTCCAGCGGGGAGAAAGAGACCCAGTACTTC; CDR3aa: CSASSSGEKETQYF
v_gene: TRBV5-5; j_gene: TRBJ1-4; abundance: -; d_gene: TRBD1; CDR3nt: TGTGCCAGCAGACGATCAACCAGGGGGCTGGATGAAAAACTGTTTTTT; CDR3aa: CASRRSTRGLDEKLFF
v_gene: TRBV6-6; j_gene: TRBJ2-7; abundance: -; d_gene: -; CDR3nt: TGTGCCAGCAGTTACTCGAAGTTCTACGAGCAGTACTTC; CDR3aa: CASSYSKFYEQYF
v_gene: TRBV13; j_gene: TRBJ2-1; abundance: -; d_gene: TRBD2; CDR3nt: TGTGCCAGCAGCTTAGGTGGGAGGCGGGAGAGCGATGAGCAGTTCTTC; CDR3aa: CASSLGGRRESDEQFF
v_gene: TRBV20-1; j_gene: TRBJ2-1; abundance: -; d_gene: -; CDR3nt: TGCAGTGCTAGTAGTAACTCCTACAATGAGCAGTTCTTC; CDR3aa: CSASSNSYNEQFF
v_gene: TRBV7-3; j_gene: TRBJ1-2; abundance: -; d_gene: -; CDR3nt: TGTGCCAGCAGCTTAATGAATGGCTACACCTTC; CDR3aa: CASSLMNGYTF
v_gene: TRBV5-1; j_gene: TRBJ2-1; abundance: few; d_gene: -; CDR3nt: TGCGCCAGCAGCTCAAGGACTGGGCTCGATGAGCAGTTCTTC; CDR3aa: CASSSRTGLDEQFF
v_gene: TRBV28; j_gene: TRBJ1-5; abundance: -; d_gene: TRBD1; CDR3nt: TGTGCCAGCAGTCTTACAGGGGGTCCCAATCAGCCCCAGCATTTT; CDR3aa: CASSLTGGPNQPQHF
v_gene: TRBV5-5; j_gene: TRBJ2-3; abundance: few; d_gene: -; CDR3nt: TGTGCCAGCAGCCCCGCTTTGGGATTTAGCACAGATACGCAGTATTTT; CDR3aa: CASSPALGFSTDTQYF
v_gene: TRBV12-3/TRBV12-4; j_gene: TRBJ2-5; abundance: many; d_gene: TRBD2; CDR3nt: TGTGCCAGCAGTCGGTTGACTAGCGGTGTCGAGACCCAGTACTTC; CDR3aa: CASSRLTSGVETQYF
v_gene: TRBV7-9; j_gene: TRBJ2-3; abundance: -; d_gene: -; CDR3nt: TGTGCCAGCAGCTTAGGCCCCTCCACCGGAGATACGCAGTATTTT; CDR3aa: CASSLGPSTGDTQYF